A single sample is the source of the 27 T cell receptor beta chains below, sequenced in a study of T cell responses to AZD1222 COVID-19 vaccine (dated by TCRdb to about 2021). The library was obtained by the immunoSEQ multiplex PCR assay. TCRdb holds this immuneACCESS table with in-frame rearrangements only. Some clones are missing; in checked studies, unresolved V genes explain under half, and the rest has no known cause. This sample comprises 95,000 to 150,000 clones, 87% of them detected only once. Jointly, the top ten make up 9.8% of the sample. What this sample's time point label stands for: baseline before first vaccination. Source: peripheral blood, taken on day 0 of AZD1222 vaccination. The receptors come from an adult in good health.

The genes are TRBV27 and TRBJ2-7, with TRBD2 matching 9 bases. Germline V lookup: CDR1 MNHEY, CDR2 SMNVEV (reference sequence). This CDR3 is 15 amino acids long. With 5 bases clipped from V and 3 bases from J, the junction kept 8 bases outside the gene matches. In DNA, the CDR3 is TGTGCCAGCAGTCCAGGGACTAGCAGCTTCTACGAGCAGTACTTC. Its protein is CASSPGTSSFYEQYF.

V usage is TRBV6-5 and J usage is TRBJ1-5; D is ambiguous. The germline gives CDR1 MNHEY, CDR2 SVGAGI. There are 13 residues in the CDR3. The V end was cut by 4 bases, the J end by 7 bases, with 11 bases between. CDR3 residues: CASSWAVEQPQHF. CDR3 DNA: TGTGCCAGCAGTTGGGCAGTGGAGCAGCCCCAGCATTTT.

The chain recombines TRBV11-3 with TRBJ1-2; no definite D call. Trimming cost V 3 bases and J 8 bases, with 19 bases left between them. The CDR3 is 15 amino acids. Germline CDR1 is SGHNT and CDR2 is YENEEA. For the CDR3, the DNA is TGTGCCAGCAGCTTTAGGTCGCAGGAAGGCAGGGGCTACACCTTC. Translating it yields CASSFRSQEGRGYTF. Looking up the rest from reference TRBV11-3 and TRBJ1-2 gives the full variable domain: EAGVVQSPRYKIIEKKQPVAFWCNPISGHNTLYWYLQNLGQGPELLIRYENEEAVDDSQLPKDRFSAERLKGVDSTLKIQPAELGDSAVYLCASSFRSQEGRGYTFGSGTRLTVV.

The sample holds one count of this clone. The chain has TRBV5-1 and TRBJ1-1; a weak D match, TRBD1 (5 bases). The CDR3 sequence is 17 residues long. V gave up 2 bases and J gave up 0 bases, with 17 bases separating them. Germline lookup yields CDR1 SGHRS and CDR2 YFSETQ. CDR3 sequence: CASSLRGGLAMNTEAFF. CDR3 DNA sequence: TGCGCCAGCAGCTTAAGGGGCGGCCTGGCGATGAACACTGAAGCTTTCTTT. Supplemented by reference TRBV5-1 and TRBJ1-1, the full variable domain reads KAGVTQTPRYLIKTRGQQVTLSCSPISGHRSVSWYQQTPGQGLQFLFEYFSETQRNKGNFPGRFSGRQFSNSRSEMNVSTLELGDSALYLCASSLRGGLAMNTEAFFGQGTRLTVV.

The chain combines TRBV9 with TRBJ1-5; weak D call: TRBD1 (6 bases). Trimming cost V 2 bases and J 0 bases, with 9 bases left between them. CDR1 is SGDLS, CDR2 YYNGEE, per germline. This CDR3 has 15 residues. The CDR3 is CASSVLQGSNQPQHF. The CDR3 DNA sequence: TGTGCCAGCAGCGTCCTACAGGGTAGCAATCAGCCCCAGCATTTT.

The V and J genes are TRBV5-4 and TRBJ2-7; a possible D gene is TRBD1 (6 bases). CDR1 is SGHNT and CDR2 is YYREEE in the germline V gene (reference sequence). The CDR3 has 11 residues. V was pared by 5 bases and J by 5 bases, with 8 bases between. The CDR3 protein is CASSGTNEQYF. The CDR3 DNA follows: TGTGCCAGCAGTGGGACAAACGAGCAGTACTTC.

The V call is TRBV2, the J call TRBJ2-2; D is unclear. Deletions cut 11 bases from V and 5 bases from J, with 15 bases between. Germline V CDR1 and CDR2: SNHLY, FYNNEI. The CDR3 covers 13 residues. In DNA form, the CDR3 reads TGTGCCGCCGGTGAGGTGCGGACCGGGGAGCTGTTTTTT. This codes for CAAGEVRTGELFF.

The rearrangement joins TRBV18 to TRBJ1-6; D is ambiguous. Deletions cut 5 bases from V and 9 bases from J, with 11 bases between. The CDR3 consists of 13 residues. Germline-derived CDR1 and CDR2 are KGHSH and LQKENI. CDR3 in amino acids: CASSGDRGSPLHF. In nucleotides, the CDR3 is TGTGCCAGCTCAGGGGATCGTGGTTCACCCCTCCACTTT.

The genes are TRBV4-1 and TRBJ1-2; weak D call: TRBD1 (6 bases). The length of the CDR3 is 15 residues. Germline V lookup: CDR1 MGHRA, CDR2 YSYEKL. Trimming pared 1 base from V and 3 bases from J, leaving 12 bases between. CDR3 DNA sequence: TGCGCCAGCAGCCAAGTAGCCAGGGGAGACTATGGCTACACCTTC. Its translation is CASSQVARGDYGYTF.

This clone came up a few times. The J gene is TRBJ2-2, the V gene TRBV9; possible D gene TRBD2, 5 bases. Trimming pared 0 bases from V and 6 bases from J, leaving 9 bases between. This CDR3 has 14 residues. Germline loops: CDR1 SGDLS, CDR2 YYNGEE. The CDR3 region is CASSVAWGAGELFF. The CDR3 nucleotides read TGTGCCAGCAGCGTAGCCTGGGGAGCCGGGGAGCTGTTTTTT.

The CDR3 protein is CASGGDRGYEQYF. In DNA, the CDR3 is TGTGCCAGCGGGGGGGACAGGGGGTACGAGCAGTACTTC. The chain uses TRBV6-5 and TRBJ2-7, with TRBD1 matching over 11 bases. Germline lookup yields CDR1 MNHEY and CDR2 SVGAGI. J lost 4 bases, V lost 8 bases, and 4 bases had no gene match. This CDR3 region has 13 residues.

This chain connects TRBV4-1 to TRBJ2-5, with D perhaps assigned TRBD1 or TRBD2 (5 bases each). Germline CDR1 is MGHRA and CDR2 is YSYEKL. This CDR3 spans 15 amino acids. Trimming pared 2 bases from V and 1 base from J, leaving 11 bases between. CDR3 sequence: CASSQTGDPQETQYF. CDR3 DNA: TGCGCCAGCAGCCAAACTGGGGACCCCCAAGAGACCCAGTACTTC.

There are a few counts of this clone. The rearrangement joins TRBV7-2 to TRBJ2-3, with 10 nucleotides matching TRBD2. V lost 7 bases to trimming and J lost 3 bases; unmatched junction nucleotides: 10. The CDR3 sequence is 16 residues long. Germline CDR1 SGHTA, CDR2 FQGNSA. DNA of the CDR3: TGTGCCAGCATAGGTGGAGCGGGAGGGCGAACAGATACGCAGTATTTT. Translated, it gives CASIGGAGGRTDTQYF.

This clone was detected only a few times. This chain joins TRBV4-3 and TRBJ2-1; 12 bases map to TRBD1. In germline, CDR1 is LGHNA, CDR2 YSLEER. Germline trimming cut 3 bases from V and 8 bases from J; bases unmatched to any gene: 8. The CDR3 contains 16 residues. CDR3 sequence reads: CASSQAGTGGVYEQFF. The DNA for the CDR3 is TGCGCCAGCAGCCAGGCCGGGACAGGGGGCGTATATGAGCAGTTCTTC.

This clone has only one observation. This chain joins TRBV7-3 and TRBJ2-7; 12 bases align to TRBD2. The junction had 6 bases not matched to a gene; V was cut back by 5 bases and J by 7 bases. The CDR3 is 14 residues long. Germline V gene lookup returns CDR1 SGHTA and CDR2 FQGTGA. This CDR3 is CASSQTSGRGEQYF. The CDR3, as DNA: TGTGCCAGCAGCCAGACTAGCGGGAGAGGTGAGCAGTACTTC.

The V call is TRBV19, the J call TRBJ1-1, with a possible D match to TRBD1 (5 bases). Germline values: CDR1 LNHDA, CDR2 SQIVND (reference sequence). V dropped 5 bases and J dropped 1 base, with 8 bases sitting between them. CDR3 length equals 13 residues. CDR3 sequence reads: CASSLTGNTEAFF. CDR3 nucleotide sequence: TGTGCCAGTAGTCTCACAGGGAACACTGAAGCTTTCTTT. Using reference TRBV19 and TRBJ1-1 for the parts outside the CDR3, the full variable domain is DGGITQSPKYLFRKEGQNVTLSCEQNLNHDAMYWYRQDPGQGLRLIYYSQIVNDFQKGDIAEGYSVSREKKESFPLTVTSAQKNPTAFYLCASSLTGNTEAFFGQGTRLTVV.

The V and J genes are TRBV28 and TRBJ1-5, with TRBD1 matching 9 bases. Germline lookup yields CDR1 MDHEN and CDR2 SYDVKM. The V and J ends lost 5 bases and 4 bases, in that order; junction bases with no gene match: 12. The CDR3 runs 17 residues. The DNA of the CDR3 is TGTGCCAGCAGTAGGGGACAGGGAGGAGTATGGAATCAGCCCCAGCATTTT. As protein: CASSRGQGGVWNQPQHF.

This chain links TRBV11-2 with TRBJ2-7; D is unresolved. Between the trimmed V and J ends, which lost 1 base and 3 bases, there was a span of 10 bases. CDR3 length equals 14 residues. Germline V gives CDR1 SGHAT, CDR2 FQNNGV. CDR3 in amino acids: CASSLGVPSYEQYF. CDR3 nucleotide sequence: TGTGCCAGCAGCTTAGGCGTACCTAGCTACGAGCAGTACTTC.

This rearrangement joins TRBV27 to TRBJ1-2, with TRBD1 matching 8 bases. V lost 6 bases to trimming and J lost 4 bases; unmatched junction nucleotides: 7. This CDR3 region has 14 residues. Germline V gives CDR1 MNHEY, CDR2 SMNVEV (reference sequence). CDR3 bases: TGTGCCAGCAGACAAGACAGGGGAATCTATGGCTACACCTTC. This gives the protein CASRQDRGIYGYTF.

The J gene is TRBJ2-2, the V gene TRBV3-1 (or the pseudogene TRBV3-2); D may be TRBD1 or TRBD2 (7 bases each). Per the germline V gene, CDR1 is LGHDT and CDR2 is YNNKEL (reference sequence). The CDR3 is 19 amino acids. The ends were cut back, 2 bases at V and 3 bases at J, with 22 bases in the middle. Here the CDR3 reads CASSQRGLAVGKHTGELFF. The CDR3 nucleotides read TGTGCCAGCAGCCAAAGGGGGCTAGCGGTAGGAAAGCACACCGGGGAGCTGTTTTTT.

The CDR3 DNA sequence: TGTGCCAGCAGTTCCCTATCCTACGAGCAGTACTTC. The encoded protein is CASSSLSYEQYF. This chain links TRBV27 with TRBJ2-7; D is undetermined. Trimming left V 4 bases short and J 1 base short, with 5 bases between. CDR1 and CDR2 (germline): MNHEY, SMNVEV (reference sequence). This CDR3 spans 12 amino acids.

The rearrangement links TRBV29-1 to TRBJ2-1, with TRBD2 identical over 10 bases. Germline V CDR1 and CDR2: SQVTM, ANQGSEA. Losses at the gene ends were 0 bases for V and 2 bases for J; bases not matched to a gene: 7. This CDR3 comprises 17 residues. Here the CDR3 reads CSVEDPIAGGTYNEQFF. Here the CDR3 DNA reads TGCAGCGTTGAAGATCCGATAGCGGGAGGAACCTACAATGAGCAGTTCTTC.

The chain links TRBV7-6 to TRBJ1-1, with D possibly matching TRBD1 (6 bases). This CDR3 is built from 14 residues. Germline CDR1 is SGHVS and CDR2 is FNYEAQ. The germline V and J ends were trimmed by 5 bases and 5 bases, with 15 bases remaining between them. This CDR3 is CASSPIRGRTEAFF. The DNA for the CDR3 is TGTGCCAGCAGCCCGATCCGGGGGCGGACTGAAGCTTTCTTT.

This rearrangement joins TRBV27 to TRBJ1-2; 9 bases agree with TRBD1. J was trimmed by 7 bases and V by 4 bases; bases with no gene match: 7. The CDR3 extends over 14 amino acids. Germline lookup yields CDR1 MNHEY and CDR2 SMNVEV (reference sequence). The CDR3 nucleotides are TGTGCCAGCAGTTCTCGGGACAGGGTAAGTGGCTACACCTTC. Its translation: CASSSRDRVSGYTF.

The chain links TRBV7-2 to TRBJ1-5; no definite D call. Trimming took 4 bases from V and 4 from J, leaving 14 bases between them. The CDR3 length is 15 residues. Looked up from germline, CDR1 is SGHTA and CDR2 is FQGNSA. CDR3 loop: CASSSMSMGNQPQHF. DNA for the CDR3: TGTGCCAGCAGCTCTATGTCTATGGGAAATCAGCCCCAGCATTTT.

This chain joins TRBV24-1 and TRBJ2-7; D remains ambiguous. V was clipped by 3 bases and J by 9 bases, with 8 bases between them. Per the germline V gene, CDR1 is KGHDR and CDR2 is SFDVKD. The CDR3 extends over 11 amino acids. CDR3 sequence reads: CATSDNGWQYF. CDR3 nucleotides: TGTGCCACCAGTGATAACGGGTGGCAGTACTTC.

In DNA, the CDR3 is TGTGCCAGCAGTGGTACGGGGGGACCCCAGCATTTT. Translation: CASSGTGGPQHF. The chain has TRBV27 and TRBJ1-5, with D possibly TRBD1 on 5 matching bases. V was trimmed by 5 bases and J by 10 bases, leaving 12 bases between them. The CDR3 sequence is 12 residues long. The V gene's germline CDR1 is MNHEY and CDR2 SMNVEV (reference sequence).